Shown below are 20 T cell receptor beta chains from a single sample sequenced in a study of control samples from healthy donors and cancer patients. Here immunoSEQ multiplex PCR was the method, and the copy in TCRdb shows in-frame clones only, minus some. The table includes some 150,000 clones, approximately 94% detected once. What was sequenced was PBMCs. These receptors were taken from a man in his sixties with colorectal cancer.

The V and J genes are TRBV10-2 and TRBJ1-3; unclear D gene. The V and J ends lost 8 bases and 0 bases respectively, with 8 bases between them. CDR1 and CDR2 from the germline V gene are WSHSY and SAAADI. The CDR3 loop spans 13 amino acids. The CDR3 DNA reads as TGCGCCAGCCAACAGACCTCTGGAAACACCATATATTTT. Translation gives CASQQTSGNTIYF.

The rearrangement uses TRBV6-6 and TRBJ1-2; weak D call: TRBD1 (5 bases). V was trimmed by 2 bases and J by 3 bases, leaving 7 bases between them. The CDR3 covers 13 residues. CDR1 and CDR2 from the germline V gene are MNHNY and SVGAGI (reference sequence). CDR3 protein: CASSYGRDYGYTF. The CDR3 bases are TGTGCCAGCAGTTACGGCAGGGACTATGGCTACACCTTC.

This chain links TRBV30 with TRBJ1-5, with 12 bases identical to TRBD1. The CDR3 is 16 amino acids. V dropped 1 base and J dropped 2; count of bases not matched to a gene: 3. CDR1 GTSNPN and CDR2 SVGIG come from the germline V gene (reference sequence). CDR3 in DNA: TGTGCCTGGAGTGGGGGACAGGGGGCACGCAATCAGCCCCAGCATTTT. Protein product: CAWSGGQGARNQPQHF.

This clone was counted a single time. The J gene is TRBJ2-3, the V gene TRBV18; D perhaps matches TRBD2 (6 bases). The CDR3 contains 15 residues. V lost 3 bases and J lost 0, with 10 bases in between. The V gene's germline CDR1 is KGHSH and CDR2 LQKENI. The CDR3 here is CASSPGLTSTDTQYF. CDR3 coding DNA: TGTGCCAGCTCACCGGGACTGACTAGCACAGATACGCAGTATTTT.

The rearrangement links TRBV6-5 to TRBJ2-2; 7 nucleotides match TRBD1. Germline V gene sequence: CDR1 MNHEY, CDR2 SVGAGI. V trimming: 2 bases; J trimming: 4 bases; junction bases outside the gene matches: 1. This CDR3 contains 14 residues. CDR3 in DNA: TGTGCCAGCAGTTACCCAGGGGGCACCGGGGAGCTGTTTTTT. This sequence encodes CASSYPGGTGELFF.

The chain links TRBV28 to TRBJ1-2; no definite D call. Between the trimmed V and J ends, which lost 7 bases and 4 bases, there was a span of 16 bases. From germline, CDR1 is MDHEN and CDR2 SYDVKM. The CDR3 loop spans 14 amino acids. The CDR3 DNA sequence: TGTGCCAGCACCACACCCCAATTGTTCTATGGCTACACCTTC. Translation: CASTTPQLFYGYTF.

This clone was recorded only once. This chain connects TRBV10-3 to TRBJ1-5; TRBD1 aligns across 7 bases. The CDR3 is 13 amino acids. In germline, CDR1 is ENHRY, CDR2 SYGVKD. The V gene end was trimmed by 7 bases and the J gene end by 4 bases; junction bases not matched to a gene: 4. In DNA form, the CDR3 reads TGTGCCATCAAGGACAGGACAAATCAGCCCCAGCATTTT. It translates to CAIKDRTNQPQHF.

This chain links TRBV18 with TRBJ2-3; 10 bases are shared with TRBD1. Trimming cost V 3 bases and J 8 bases; bases outside gene matches: 5. The CDR3 covers 14 residues. Germline assignment: CDR1 KGHSH and CDR2 LQKENI. The CDR3 sequence: CASSPGQGVGTQYF. CDR3 nucleotide sequence: TGTGCCAGCTCACCCGGACAGGGGGTCGGTACGCAGTATTTT.

The CDR3 nucleotides are TGTGCCAGCAGCTTAGGCGGGAGGTATACAGATACGCAGTATTTT. It encodes CASSLGGRYTDTQYF. This rearrangement joins TRBV5-5 to TRBJ2-3; 8 bases align to TRBD2. This CDR3 has 15 amino acids. Germline V lookup: CDR1 SGHKS, CDR2 YYEKEE (reference sequence). Unmatched junction bases numbered 5, after V lost 2 bases and J lost 3 bases. Drawing the rest from reference TRBV5-5 and TRBJ2-3, the complete variable domain is DAGVTQSPTHLIKTRGQQVTLRCSPISGHKSVSWYQQVLGQGPQFIFQYYEKEERGRGNFPDRFSARQFPNYSSELNVNALLLGDSALYLCASSLGGRYTDTQYFGPGTRLTVL.

The chain carries TRBV25-1 and TRBJ1-1; weak D call: TRBD1 (6 bases). Trimming took off 10 bases at V and 4 bases at J, with 16 bases between the two ends. Germline CDR1 is MGHDK and CDR2 is SYGVNS. This CDR3 region has 13 residues. For the CDR3, the DNA is TGTGCCACCAGGCGGAGGGGGAGCACTGAAGCTTTCTTT. Its translation is CATRRRGSTEAFF. The variable domain in full, with the rest retrieved from reference TRBV25-1 and TRBJ1-1, is EADIYQTPRYLVIGTGKKITLECSQTMGHDKMYWYQQDPGMELHLIHYSYGVNSTEKGDLSSESTVSRIRTEHFPLTLESARPSHTSQYLCATRRRGSTEAFFGQGTRLTVV.

J is TRBJ2-3 and V is TRBV14; no reliable D call. This CDR3 contains 18 residues. Germline CDR1 SGHDN, CDR2 FVKESK. Trimming took off 0 bases at V and 3 bases at J, with 19 bases between the two ends. The CDR3 region is CASSQDAPTEVRTDTQYF. The CDR3 nucleotides read TGTGCCAGCAGCCAAGATGCCCCAACAGAGGTACGGACAGATACGCAGTATTTT.

The chain uses TRBV7-9 and TRBJ1-2, with D possibly matching TRBD1 (5 bases). Per germline, CDR1 SEHNR and CDR2 FQNEAQ (reference sequence). Trimming cost V 5 bases and J 5 bases, with 18 bases left between them. The CDR3 spans 15 residues. CDR3 loop: CASSPQDGTGYGYTF. DNA for the CDR3: TGTGCCAGCAGCCCACAGGACGGAACGGGGTATGGCTACACCTTC. Full variable domain (outside the CDR3, taken from reference TRBV7-9 and TRBJ1-2): DTGVSQNPRHKITKRGQNVTFRCDPISEHNRLYWYRQTLGQGPEFLTYFQNEAQLEKSRLLSDRFSAERPKGSFSTLEIQRTEQGDSAMYLCASSPQDGTGYGYTFGSGTRLTVV.

This clone was counted once. The chain uses TRBV24-1 and TRBJ2-6; D is possibly TRBD2 (6 bases). The germline CDR1 and CDR2 sequences are KGHDR and SFDVKD. CDR3 length equals 14 residues. Trimming removed 5 bases at V and 3 bases at J, with 7 bases between. CDR3 loop: CATSGGDGANVLTF. The CDR3 nucleotides are TGTGCCACCAGTGGGGGGGATGGGGCCAACGTCCTGACTTTC.

The chain uses TRBV5-1 and TRBJ1-2; 7 positions agree with TRBD1. Trimming at V came to 4 bases and at J to 5 bases, leaving 11 bases not matched to a gene. CDR1 is SGHRS, CDR2 YFSETQ, per germline. The CDR3 runs to 15 residues. CDR3 DNA: TGCGCCAGCAGCCCGGGGACAGAGTCCCTTTATGGCTACACCTTC. Protein: CASSPGTESLYGYTF.

The chain is built from TRBV5-1 and TRBJ2-1, with 10 bases that match TRBD2. V gave up 0 bases and J gave up 6 bases; unmatched junction bases: 9. The CDR3 is 17 amino acids. The germline CDR1 and CDR2 sequences are SGHRS and YFSETQ. CDR3 sequence: CASSLALAGGGSNEQFF. The CDR3 nucleotides are TGCGCCAGCAGCTTGGCTTTAGCGGGGGGAGGGAGCAATGAGCAGTTCTTC.

The chain uses TRBV14 and TRBJ2-7; D gene uncertain. The CDR3 is 13 amino acids. V shed 1 base and J shed 6 bases, with 10 bases lying between them. The germline V gene encodes CDR1 SGHDN and CDR2 FVKESK. The CDR3 loop reads CASSQGVLSEQYF. The CDR3 DNA is TGTGCCAGCAGCCAAGGAGTTCTCAGCGAGCAGTACTTC.

The chain links TRBV5-1 to TRBJ2-7, with unresolved D. CDR3 length: 16 amino acids. Per the germline V gene, CDR1 is SGHRS and CDR2 is YFSETQ. Trimming took off 0 bases at V and 3 bases at J, with 16 bases between the two ends. The chain's CDR3 is CASSLVVGTDLYEQYF. DNA for the CDR3: TGCGCCAGCAGCTTGGTTGTTGGAACAGACCTCTACGAGCAGTACTTC.

J is TRBJ1-5 and V is TRBV19; perhaps TRBD1 as D (6 bases). The V end lost 8 bases, the J end lost 4 bases, and 24 bases lay between the germline ends. From germline, CDR1 is LNHDA and CDR2 SQIVND (reference sequence). The CDR3 runs to 17 residues. The CDR3 loop is CASPGGLRSPTNQPQHF. The CDR3 bases are TGTGCCAGTCCCGGGGGCCTGAGATCTCCTACTAATCAGCCCCAGCATTTT.

The chain is built from TRBV5-1 and TRBJ2-5; either TRBD1 or TRBD2 may supply D (6 bases each). CDR3 size: 15 residues. Trimming removed 4 bases at V and 5 bases at J, with 18 bases between. CDR1 is SGHRS and CDR2 is YFSETQ in the germline V gene. The chain's CDR3 is CASSNPSGGGETQYF. CDR3 DNA: TGCGCCAGCAGCAACCCCTCCGGGGGCGGGGAGACCCAGTACTTC.

V and J are TRBV2 and TRBJ2-2; 11 bases are shared with TRBD2. Germline V gives CDR1 SNHLY, CDR2 FYNNEI. The CDR3 spans 14 residues. With V trimmed by 4 bases and J by 8 bases, 3 bases remained unmatched. In nucleotides, the CDR3 is TGTGCCAGCAGTGCGACTAGCGGGGTTGGGGAGCTGTTTTTT. Translation gives CASSATSGVGELFF.